A selection of T cell receptor beta chains follows, all from one sample in a study of radiotherapy plus CTLA-4 blockade in lung cancer. Measured with immunoSEQ multiplex PCR; TCRdb has only the in-frame clones, and not every one. This sample has about 35,000 clones, with roughly 85% found just once. The specimen was peripheral blood, collected from a patient treated with radiotherapy plus ipilimumab. These receptors were collected from a human donor with non-small cell lung cancer who had stable disease on radiotherapy plus ipilimumab. Each CDR3 is given with its conserved first and last residue. Each record gives: clone size, V gene, J gene, D gene, CDR3 protein, CDR3 DNA. A D gene is named only where the DNA matches it firmly. Clone size is not always given. Where it is, it says once, few, many or a class for expanded clones.

-	TRBV1	TRBJ2-3	-	CTSSRDSGSNTDTQYF	TGCACCAGCAGCCGGGATAGCGGGAGTAACACAGATACGCAGTATTTT
-	TRBV7-3	TRBJ2-5	TRBD1	CASSLGDSFVETQYF	TGTGCCAGCAGCCTAGGGGACAGCTTCGTGGAGACCCAGTACTTC
-	TRBV5-1	TRBJ2-7	TRBD1	CASSLGQGARYEQYF	TGCGCCAGCAGCTTGGGGCAGGGGGCGCGGTACGAGCAGTACTTC
-	TRBV9	TRBJ1-4	-	CASSPPVGGQGKLFF	TGTGCCAGCAGCCCCCCCGTGGGGGGGCAAGGAAAACTGTTTTTT
-	TRBV5-1	TRBJ2-5	TRBD2	CASSPRTSGRADETQYF	TGCGCCAGCAGCCCGCGGACTAGCGGGAGGGCCGATGAGACCCAGTACTTC
-	TRBV5-1	TRBJ2-5	TRBD1	CASRDGQGSAETQYF	TGCGCCAGCAGAGACGGACAGGGGAGTGCCGAGACCCAGTACTTC
-	TRBV7-2	TRBJ2-7	TRBD2	CASSLTSGNEQYF	TGTGCCAGCAGCTTAACTAGCGGGAACGAGCAGTACTTC
-	TRBV27	TRBJ2-3	-	CASSSPLAQVRTDTQYF	TGTGCCAGCAGTTCCCCACTAGCCCAAGTCCGCACAGATACGCAGTATTTT
-	TRBV19	TRBJ1-1	-	CASRQDGRAFF	TGTGCCAGTAGACAGGATGGCCGCGCTTTCTTT
-	TRBV7-8	TRBJ2-1	TRBD2	CASSLARLRLAGGINNEQFF	TGTGCCAGCAGCTTAGCTAGGCTCCGACTAGCGGGAGGGATTAACAATGAGCAGTTCTTC
-	TRBV2	TRBJ2-1	-	CARAGASGEQFF	TGTGCCAGAGCCGGTGCATCGGGTGAGCAGTTCTTC
-	TRBV6-5	TRBJ2-5	-	CASSSRPVRQETQYF	TGTGCCAGCAGTTCCCGCCCAGTCAGACAAGAGACCCAGTACTTC
once	TRBV21-1	TRBJ2-3	-	CASRSSGTSTDTQYF	TGTGCCAGCAGGTCTAGCGGTACTAGCACAGATACGCAGTATTTT
few	TRBV10-1	TRBJ2-1	-	CASRRQANEQFF	TGCGCCAGCAGACGACAGGCCAATGAGCAGTTCTTC
few	TRBV5-1	TRBJ1-3	-	CASSWAGGQGNTIYF	TGCGCCAGCAGCTGGGCCGGGGGGCAAGGAAACACCATATATTTT
-	TRBV28	TRBJ2-2	TRBD1	CASSLFQGARNTGELFF	TGTGCCAGCAGTTTATTCCAGGGGGCTCGGAACACCGGGGAGCTGTTTTTT
-	TRBV5-4	TRBJ1-1	-	CASSFGMDAAEAFF	TGTGCCAGCAGCTTCGGGATGGACGCCGCTGAAGCTTTCTTT
-	TRBV7-6	TRBJ2-2	-	CASSRAEWRNTGELFF	TGTGCCAGCAGCCGAGCGGAGTGGCGGAACACCGGGGAGCTGTTTTTT
few	TRBV15	TRBJ2-1	TRBD2	CATSRRSGGNEQFF	TGTGCCACCAGCAGGCGCTCGGGGGGGAATGAGCAGTTCTTC
-	TRBV19	TRBJ2-2	TRBD1	CASSIRGGTTGELFF	TGTGCCAGTAGTATTCGAGGGGGCACCACCGGGGAGCTGTTTTTT
-	TRBV2	TRBJ2-1	TRBD2	CASSELAGGPDEQFF	TGTGCCAGCAGTGAGTTAGCGGGAGGGCCAGATGAGCAGTTCTTC
-	TRBV19	TRBJ1-3	-	CASARGSGNTIYF	TGTGCCAGCGCCAGGGGTTCTGGAAACACCATATATTTT
-	TRBV11-2	TRBJ2-7	TRBD2	CASSSLSGRGTYEQYF	TGTGCCAGCAGCTCCCTGAGCGGGAGGGGGACCTACGAGCAGTACTTC
-	TRBV28	TRBJ1-3	-	CASRGGAIGNTIYF	TGTGCCAGCAGAGGTGGGGCGATTGGAAACACCATATATTTT
-	TRBV18	TRBJ1-4	-	CASSPQVGTTLATNEKLFF	TGTGCCAGCTCACCACAAGTCGGGACTACCCTTGCAACTAATGAAAAACTGTTTTTT
-	TRBV29-1	TRBJ2-7	TRBD1	CSVSGQGVYEQYF	TGCAGCGTTTCCGGACAGGGGGTCTACGAGCAGTACTTC
-	TRBV28	TRBJ2-1	TRBD2	CAVETSGGYNEQFF	TGTGCCGTTGAAACTAGCGGGGGTTACAATGAGCAGTTCTTC
once	TRBV10-1	TRBJ2-1	-	CASSEKESSSYNEQFF	TGCGCCAGCAGTGAGAAGGAGTCAAGCTCCTACAATGAGCAGTTCTTC
-	TRBV9	TRBJ2-1	-	CASSRGDKGDNEQFF	TGTGCCAGCAGTCGGGGGGACAAGGGAGACAATGAGCAGTTCTTC
few	TRBV6-6	TRBJ2-1	TRBD2	CASDRSGGVQEQFF	TGTGCCAGCGATCGGAGCGGGGGGGTACAAGAGCAGTTCTTC
-	TRBV2	TRBJ2-1	-	CASSANPRLGGVGDEQFF	TGTGCCAGCAGTGCGAATCCCCGGCTAGGAGGGGTCGGCGATGAGCAGTTCTTC
-	TRBV28	TRBJ1-2	TRBD1	CASSLAGQGARGYTF	TGTGCCAGCAGTTTAGCGGGACAGGGGGCGCGTGGCTACACCTTC
-	TRBV28	TRBJ1-2	-	CASSLTRLGYTF	TGTGCCAGCAGTTTGACCAGGCTGGGCTACACCTTC
-	TRBV18	TRBJ2-7	TRBD2	CASSPGQASGSYEQYF	TGTGCCAGCTCACCCGGTCAAGCTAGCGGGAGCTACGAGCAGTACTTC
once	TRBV7-9	TRBJ1-4	-	CASSLVSGATNEKLFF	TGTGCCAGCAGCTTAGTTTCCGGAGCAACTAATGAAAAACTGTTTTTT
-	TRBV28	TRBJ1-2	-	CASSFAQIEVTF	TGTGCCAGCAGTTTCGCCCAGATAGAGGTCACCTTC
-	TRBV27	TRBJ1-2	-	CASSLGGKNYGYTF	TGTGCCAGCAGTTTAGGAGGGAAAAACTATGGCTACACCTTC
-	TRBV5-4	TRBJ2-5	TRBD1	CASKPSTGTGLETQYF	TGTGCCAGTAAACCCAGCACCGGGACAGGGCTAGAGACCCAGTACTTC
once	TRBV9	TRBJ1-2	-	CASSSGPTGYTF	TGTGCCAGCAGCTCAGGGCCTACTGGCTACACCTTC
-	TRBV6-6	TRBJ2-1	TRBD2	CASRTSGRAEEEQFF	TGTGCCAGCAGAACTAGCGGGAGGGCGGAGGAGGAGCAGTTCTTC
-	TRBV9	TRBJ2-5	TRBD2	CASSLLAGLAEETQYF	TGTGCCAGCAGCCTCCTGGCTGGGCTAGCGGAAGAGACCCAGTACTTC
-	TRBV27	TRBJ2-7	-	CAGSLDYSYEQYF	TGTGCCGGCAGTCTCGACTATTCCTACGAGCAGTACTTC
-	TRBV6-4	TRBJ2-3	-	CASSDQGEASLDTQYF	TGTGCCAGCAGTGACCAGGGTGAAGCTAGTCTGGATACGCAGTATTTT
few	TRBV9	TRBJ2-3	-	CASSPPGGDTQYF	TGTGCCAGCAGCCCTCCCGGGGGAGATACGCAGTATTTT
-	TRBV27	TRBJ2-5	-	CASSFGGAVSETQYF	TGTGCCAGCAGTTTTGGGGGCGCGGTAAGCGAGACCCAGTACTTC
-	TRBV5-1	TRBJ1-1	TRBD1	CASSLLGRGPMNTEAFF	TGCGCCAGCAGCTTGTTAGGCAGGGGGCCCATGAACACTGAAGCTTTCTTT
-	TRBV27	TRBJ1-6	TRBD1	CASSRTGGNSPLHF	TGTGCCAGCAGTCGGACAGGTGGAAATTCACCCCTCCACTTT
-	TRBV7-9	TRBJ2-7	TRBD2	CASSKPLAGGSYEQYF	TGTGCCAGCAGCAAACCGCTAGCGGGAGGCTCCTACGAGCAGTACTTC
-	TRBV5-1	TRBJ1-4	-	CASSLGPEDVDEKLFF	TGCGCCAGCAGCTTGGGGCCAGAGGATGTAGATGAAAAACTGTTTTTT